This TCR beta chain came from a study of blood T cells in healthy people across ages. Broader study findings: Whereas aged donors had fewer naive CD4+ cells, long-lived donors had more of them and higher diversity. The study found TCR beta diversity correlated strongly with naive T cell percentage. As age increased, TCR beta diversity per million T cells fell in a roughly linear fashion.

The germline V gene has CDR1 SGHRS and CDR2 YFSETQ. The length of the CDR3 is 14 residues. Sample-barcoded 5' priming and a J-beta primer mix drove a second PCR of roughly 6 to 12 cycles. A template-switch adaptor with 12 random nucleotides tagged each cDNA molecule. TCRdb re-called the 5' RACE reads with MiXCR, one entry per CDR3 protein. The sample carries about 1 million distinct CDR3 sequences, around 43% recorded once. This clonotype was found a few times. Its antigen is unknown. A read error may explain this, as a much larger clone is one base away. The sequenced sample was blood. The chain is built from TRBV5-1 and TRBJ2-1; the D gene is possibly TRBD2 (6 bases). TRBJ2-7 explains the end of the DNA better; the J call may be wrong. The sequence derives from a woman between 55 and 75 years old in good health. CDR3 sequence: CASSLAGEGNEQYF. CDR3 bases: TGCGCCAGCAGCTTGGCGGGAGAGGGGAATGAGCAGTACTTC.